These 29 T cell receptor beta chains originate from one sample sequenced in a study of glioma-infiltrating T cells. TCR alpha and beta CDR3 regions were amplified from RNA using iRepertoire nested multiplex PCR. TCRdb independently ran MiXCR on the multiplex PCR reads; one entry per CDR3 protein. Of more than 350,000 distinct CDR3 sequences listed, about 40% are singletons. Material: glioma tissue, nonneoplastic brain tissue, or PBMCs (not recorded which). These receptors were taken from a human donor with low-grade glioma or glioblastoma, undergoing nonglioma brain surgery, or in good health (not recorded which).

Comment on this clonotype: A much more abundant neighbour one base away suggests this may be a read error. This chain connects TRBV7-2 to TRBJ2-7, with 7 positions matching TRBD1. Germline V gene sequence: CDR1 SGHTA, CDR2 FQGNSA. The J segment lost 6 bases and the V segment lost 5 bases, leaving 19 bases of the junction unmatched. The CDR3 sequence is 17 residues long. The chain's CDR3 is CASSAIGQAIPPCEQYF. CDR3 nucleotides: TGTGCCAGCAGCGCCATCGGACAGGCCATTCCCCCCTGCGAGCAGTACTTC.

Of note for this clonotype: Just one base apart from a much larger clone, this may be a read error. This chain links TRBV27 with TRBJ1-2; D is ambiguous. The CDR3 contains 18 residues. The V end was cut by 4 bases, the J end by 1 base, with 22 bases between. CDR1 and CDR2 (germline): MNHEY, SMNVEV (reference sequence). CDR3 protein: CASSSILPISNFNYGYTF. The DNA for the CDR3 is TGTGCCAGCAGTTCCATTTTGCCCATTAGTAACTTTAACTATGGCTACACCTTC.

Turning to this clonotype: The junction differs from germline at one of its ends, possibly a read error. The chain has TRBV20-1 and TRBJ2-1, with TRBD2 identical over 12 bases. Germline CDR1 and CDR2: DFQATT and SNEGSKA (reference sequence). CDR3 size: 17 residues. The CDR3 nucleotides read TGCAGTGCGCCTACTAGCGGGAGGTGGCCCTCCTACGATGAGCAGTTCTTC. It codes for CSAPTSGRWPSYDEQFF.

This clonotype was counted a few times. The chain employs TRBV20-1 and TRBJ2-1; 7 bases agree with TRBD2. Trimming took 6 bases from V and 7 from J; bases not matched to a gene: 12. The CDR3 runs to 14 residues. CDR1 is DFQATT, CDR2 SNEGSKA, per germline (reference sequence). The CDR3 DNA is TGCAGTGCCTATACTAGCGCCCAAGTGAATGAGCAGTTCTTC. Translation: CSAYTSAQVNEQFF.

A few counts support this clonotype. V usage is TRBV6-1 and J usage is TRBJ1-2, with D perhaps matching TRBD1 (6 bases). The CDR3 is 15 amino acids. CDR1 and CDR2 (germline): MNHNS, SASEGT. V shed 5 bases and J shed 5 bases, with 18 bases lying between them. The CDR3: CASSSGDTGFYGYTF. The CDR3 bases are TGTGCCAGCAGTTCCGGGGACACCGGATTTTATGGCTACACCTTC.

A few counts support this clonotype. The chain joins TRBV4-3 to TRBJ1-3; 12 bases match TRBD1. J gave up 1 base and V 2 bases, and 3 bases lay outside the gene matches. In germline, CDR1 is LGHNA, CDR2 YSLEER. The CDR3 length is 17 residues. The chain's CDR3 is CASSQWGQGASGNTIYF. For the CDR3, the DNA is TGCGCCAGCAGCCAATGGGGACAGGGGGCTTCTGGAAACACCATATATTTT.

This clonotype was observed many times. The CDR3: CASSFLPDYGYTF. CDR3 nucleotides: TGTGCCAGCAGTTTCCTCCCCGACTATGGCTACACCTTC. This chain joins TRBV28 and TRBJ1-2; the D is unclear. The V gene's germline CDR1 is MDHEN and CDR2 SYDVKM. Trimming left V 3 bases short and J 3 bases short, with 8 bases between. The CDR3 sequence is 13 residues long.

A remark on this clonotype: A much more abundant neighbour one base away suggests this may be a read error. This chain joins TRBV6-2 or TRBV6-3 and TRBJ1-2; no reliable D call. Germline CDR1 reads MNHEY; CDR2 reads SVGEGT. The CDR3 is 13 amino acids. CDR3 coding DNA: TGTGCCAGCATTTACCTCTCCAGTGATGGCTACACCTTC. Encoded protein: CASIYLSSDGYTF.

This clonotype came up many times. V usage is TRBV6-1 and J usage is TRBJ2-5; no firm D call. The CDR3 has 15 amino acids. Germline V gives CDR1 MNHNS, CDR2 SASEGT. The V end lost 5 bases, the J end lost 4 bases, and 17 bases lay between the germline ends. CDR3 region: CASSHLMGFGETQYF. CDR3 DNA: TGTGCCAGCAGTCATCTTATGGGCTTTGGAGAGACCCAGTACTTC.

The CDR3 coding sequence is TGCAGCGTTCTCCCCACAGGGGAGAAGGCCTACGAGCAGTACTTC. Protein sequence: CSVLPTGEKAYEQYF. The chain links TRBV29-1 to TRBJ2-7; the match to TRBD1 covers 7 bases. The CDR3 loop spans 15 amino acids. Germline V gene lookup returns CDR1 SQVTM and CDR2 ANQGSEA. Germline trimming cut 5 bases from V and 2 bases from J; bases unmatched to any gene: 12.

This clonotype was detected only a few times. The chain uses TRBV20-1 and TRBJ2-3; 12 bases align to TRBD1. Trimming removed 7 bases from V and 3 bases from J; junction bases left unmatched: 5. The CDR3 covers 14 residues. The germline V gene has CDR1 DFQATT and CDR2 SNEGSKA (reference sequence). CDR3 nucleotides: TGCAGTGGTCCGGGACAGGGGGCTACAGATACGCAGTATTTT. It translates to CSGPGQGATDTQYF.

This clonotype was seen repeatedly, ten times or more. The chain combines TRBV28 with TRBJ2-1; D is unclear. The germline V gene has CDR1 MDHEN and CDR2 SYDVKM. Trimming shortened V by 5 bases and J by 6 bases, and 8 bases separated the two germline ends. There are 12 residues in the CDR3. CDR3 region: CASSTQVNEQFF. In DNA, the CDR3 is TGTGCCAGCAGTACTCAGGTCAATGAGCAGTTCTTC.

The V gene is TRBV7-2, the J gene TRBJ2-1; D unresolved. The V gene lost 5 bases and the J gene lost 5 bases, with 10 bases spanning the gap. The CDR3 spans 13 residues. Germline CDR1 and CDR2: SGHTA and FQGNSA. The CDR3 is CASSPHRDNEQFF. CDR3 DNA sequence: TGTGCCAGCAGCCCCCACAGAGACAATGAGCAGTTCTTC.

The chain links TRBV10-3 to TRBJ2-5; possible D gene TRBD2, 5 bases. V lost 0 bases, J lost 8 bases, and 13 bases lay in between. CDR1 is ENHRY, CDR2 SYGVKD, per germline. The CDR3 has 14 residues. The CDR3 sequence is CAISESLAGNTQYF. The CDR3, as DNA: TGTGCCATCAGTGAGTCGCTAGCTGGGAATACCCAGTACTTC.

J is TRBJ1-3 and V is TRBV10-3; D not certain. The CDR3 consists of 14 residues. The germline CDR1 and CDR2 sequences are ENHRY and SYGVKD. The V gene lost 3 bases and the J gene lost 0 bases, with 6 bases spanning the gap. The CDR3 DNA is TGTGCCATCAGTGAATCTGGCTCTGGAAACACCATATATTTT. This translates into CAISESGSGNTIYF.

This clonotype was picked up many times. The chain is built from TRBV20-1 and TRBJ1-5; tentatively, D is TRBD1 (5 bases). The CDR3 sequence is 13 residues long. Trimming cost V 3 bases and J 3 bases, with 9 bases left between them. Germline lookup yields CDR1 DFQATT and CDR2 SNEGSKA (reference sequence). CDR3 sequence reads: CSASRRANQPQHF. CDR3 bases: TGCAGTGCTAGTCGCAGGGCCAATCAGCCCCAGCATTTT.

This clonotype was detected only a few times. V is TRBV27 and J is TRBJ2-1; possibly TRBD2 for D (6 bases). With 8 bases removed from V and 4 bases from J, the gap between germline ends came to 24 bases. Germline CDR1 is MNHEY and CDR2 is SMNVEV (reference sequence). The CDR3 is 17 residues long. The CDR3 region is CASARPGVGTPYNEQFF. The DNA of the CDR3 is TGTGCCAGCGCACGACCGGGGGTGGGGACTCCTTACAATGAGCAGTTCTTC.

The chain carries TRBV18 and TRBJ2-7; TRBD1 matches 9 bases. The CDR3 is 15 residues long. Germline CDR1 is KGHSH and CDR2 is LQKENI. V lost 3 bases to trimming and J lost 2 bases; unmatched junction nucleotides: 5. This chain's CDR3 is CASSPAQGATYEQYF. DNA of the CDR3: TGTGCCAGCTCACCCGCACAGGGGGCGACCTACGAGCAGTACTTC.

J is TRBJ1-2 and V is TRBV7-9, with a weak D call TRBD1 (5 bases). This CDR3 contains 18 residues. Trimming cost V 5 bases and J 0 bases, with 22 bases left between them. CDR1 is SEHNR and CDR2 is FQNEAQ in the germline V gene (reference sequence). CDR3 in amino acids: CASSARKGTAVANYGYTF. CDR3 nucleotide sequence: TGTGCCAGCAGCGCCCGAAAGGGGACGGCTGTAGCTAACTATGGCTACACCTTC. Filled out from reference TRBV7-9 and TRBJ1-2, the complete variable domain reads DTGVSQNPRHKITKRGQNVTFRCDPISEHNRLYWYRQTLGQGPEFLTYFQNEAQLEKSRLLSDRFSAERPKGSFSTLEIQRTEQGDSAMYLCASSARKGTAVANYGYTFGSGTRLTVV.

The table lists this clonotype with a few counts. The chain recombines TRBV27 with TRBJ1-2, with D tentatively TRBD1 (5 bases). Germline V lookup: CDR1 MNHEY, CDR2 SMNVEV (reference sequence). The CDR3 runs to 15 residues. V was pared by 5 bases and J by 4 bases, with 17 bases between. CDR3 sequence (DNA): TGTGCCAGCAGTCCCTCCCCCGACAGATTCTATGGCTACACCTTC. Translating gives CASSPSPDRFYGYTF.

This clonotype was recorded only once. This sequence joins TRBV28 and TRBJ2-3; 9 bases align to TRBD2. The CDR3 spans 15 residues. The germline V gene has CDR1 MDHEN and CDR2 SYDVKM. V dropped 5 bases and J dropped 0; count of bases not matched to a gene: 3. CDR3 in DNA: TGTGCCAGCAGTCCTAGCGGGAAAAGCACAGATACGCAGTATTTT. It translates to CASSPSGKSTDTQYF. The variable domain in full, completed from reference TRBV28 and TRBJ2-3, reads DVKVTQSSRYLVKRTGEKVFLECVQDMDHENMFWYRQDPGLGLRLIYFSYDVKMKEKGDIPEGYSVSREKKERFSLILESASTNQTSMYLCASSPSGKSTDTQYFGPGTRLTVL.

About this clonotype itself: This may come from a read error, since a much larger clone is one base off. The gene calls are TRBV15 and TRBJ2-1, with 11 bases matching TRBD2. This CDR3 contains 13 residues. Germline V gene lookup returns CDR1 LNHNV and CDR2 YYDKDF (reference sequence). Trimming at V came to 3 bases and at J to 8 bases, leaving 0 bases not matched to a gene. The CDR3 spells CATSRGLADEQFF. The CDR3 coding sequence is TGTGCCACCAGCAGGGGACTAGCGGATGAGCAGTTCTTC.

The CDR3 region is CASSPSGNQETQYF. The CDR3 DNA sequence: TGTGCCAGCTCACCATCGGGGAACCAAGAGACCCAGTACTTC. The chain links TRBV18 to TRBJ2-5; D possibly corresponds to TRBD2 (5 bases). The CDR3 length is 14 residues. The ends were cut back, 2 bases at V and 0 bases at J, with 7 bases in the middle. CDR1 KGHSH and CDR2 LQKENI come from the germline V gene.

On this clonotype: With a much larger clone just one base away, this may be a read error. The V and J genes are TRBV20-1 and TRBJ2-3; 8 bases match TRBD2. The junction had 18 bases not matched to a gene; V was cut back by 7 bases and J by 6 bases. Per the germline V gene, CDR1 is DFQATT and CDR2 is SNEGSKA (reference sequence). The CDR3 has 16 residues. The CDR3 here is CSDRTPLAGFRDTQYF. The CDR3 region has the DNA TGCAGTGATAGGACACCCCTAGCGGGCTTCAGGGATACGCAGTATTTT.

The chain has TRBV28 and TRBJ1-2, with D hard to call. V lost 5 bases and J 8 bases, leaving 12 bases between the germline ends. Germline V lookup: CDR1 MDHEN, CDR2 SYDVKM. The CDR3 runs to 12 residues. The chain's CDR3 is CASSTAFFGYTF. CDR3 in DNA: TGTGCCAGCAGTACTGCTTTTTTCGGCTACACCTTC.

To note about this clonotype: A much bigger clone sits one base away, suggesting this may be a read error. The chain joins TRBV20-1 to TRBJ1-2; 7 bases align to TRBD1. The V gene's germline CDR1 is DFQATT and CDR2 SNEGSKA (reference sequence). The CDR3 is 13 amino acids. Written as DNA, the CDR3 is TGCAGTGCTTCCTCAATTGACAGGGTTGGCTACGCCTTC. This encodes CSASSIDRVGYAF.

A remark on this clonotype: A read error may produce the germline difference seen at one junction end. This CDR3 reads CASRPGSLRNEQSF. In DNA, the CDR3 is TGTGCCAGCAGACCGGGTTCCCTAAGGAATGAGCAGTCCTTC. The chain links TRBV28 to TRBJ2-1; unclear D gene. The germline CDR1 and CDR2 sequences are MDHEN and SYDVKM. The CDR3 extends over 14 amino acids. The full variable domain, its missing parts supplied by reference TRBV28 and TRBJ2-1, is DVKVTQSSRYLVKRTGEKVFLECVQDMDHENMFWYRQDPGLGLRLIYFSYDVKMKEKGDIPEGYSVSREKKERFSLILESASTNQTSMYLCASRPGSLRNEQSFGPGTRLTVL.

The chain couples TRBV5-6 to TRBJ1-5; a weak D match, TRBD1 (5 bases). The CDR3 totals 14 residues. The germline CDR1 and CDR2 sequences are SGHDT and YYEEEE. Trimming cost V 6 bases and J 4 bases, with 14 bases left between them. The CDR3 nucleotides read TGTGCCAGCACCGTACTCGGGGGGAATCAGCCCCAGCATTTT. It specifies CASTVLGGNQPQHF.

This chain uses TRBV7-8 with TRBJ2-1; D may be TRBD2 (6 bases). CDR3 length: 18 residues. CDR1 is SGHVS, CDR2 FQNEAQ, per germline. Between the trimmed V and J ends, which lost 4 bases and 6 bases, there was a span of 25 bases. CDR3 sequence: CASSSNTGPTGVGNEQFF. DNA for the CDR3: TGTGCCAGCAGCTCCAATACAGGTCCGACGGGAGTCGGCAATGAGCAGTTCTTC.